These T cell receptor beta chains were read from a single sample in a study of identifying expanded T cells in peripheral blood. Libraries were prepared by immunoSEQ multiplex PCR; TCRdb keeps only in-frame clonotypes and omits some of them. The sample records more than 85,000 clones, about 91% being singletons. Sequencing input: blood. The receptors originated from a person aged 18-70 years in good health. CDR3s include the opening cysteine and the closing phenylalanine or tryptophan. The order of the fields is D gene, clone size, J gene, V gene, CDR3 DNA, CDR3 protein. A D gene is named only where the DNA matches it firmly. Part of the rows lack a size; the others show once, few, many or a class for expanded clones.

TRBD1 | NA | TRBJ1-3 | TRBV5-1 | TGCGCCAGCAGCCTGACAGGGGTGGGAGACACCATATATTTT | CASSLTGVGDTIYF
TRBD1 | NA | TRBJ1-1 | TRBV9 | TGTGCCAGCAGCCCCGGACGGGACAGCGAAGCTTTCTTT | CASSPGRDSEAFF
NA | NA | TRBJ1-1 | TRBV13 | TGTGCCAGCAGCTTTAGTAGTATGAACACTGAAGCTTTCTTT | CASSFSSMNTEAFF
NA | NA | TRBJ1-2 | TRBV9 | TGTGCCAGCAGCGTAGGGACGGATTATGGCTACACCTTC | CASSVGTDYGYTF
NA | NA | TRBJ1-2 | TRBV6-5 | TGTGCCAGCAGACTGACGGGCAACTATGGCTACACCTTC | CASRLTGNYGYTF
NA | once | TRBJ2-2 | TRBV2 | TGTGCCACCCCCAAGAGGGAGGTGGGCACCGGGGAGCTGTTTTTT | CATPKREVGTGELFF
NA | NA | TRBJ2-6 | TRBV9 | TGTGCCAGCAGCGCTTTGTACTCTGGGGCCAACGTCCTGACTTTC | CASSALYSGANVLTF
NA | NA | TRBJ2-7 | TRBV27 | TGTGCCAGCAGTTTTGGGGCGGCGACGCTGACCTACGAGCAGTACTTC | CASSFGAATLTYEQYF
NA | NA | TRBJ1-2 | TRBV7-2 | TGTGCCAGCAGCTTAGTGTCGTCCGGCGGCGGCTACACCTTC | CASSLVSSGGGYTF
NA | NA | TRBJ1-3 | TRBV7-9 | TGTGCCAGCAGCCCAACAGGGACCGGAAACACCATATATTTT | CASSPTGTGNTIYF
NA | NA | TRBJ2-1 | TRBV9 | TGTGCCAGCAGCGTAGAGTCGGACCCCCAAATGGGCATGTTCTTC | CASSVESDPQMGMFF
TRBD2 | NA | TRBJ2-7 | TRBV7-9 | TGTGCCAGCATCCTTGATTCGGCTAGCGGCTACGAGCAGTACTTC | CASILDSASGYEQYF
TRBD2 | NA | TRBJ2-1 | TRBV15 | TGTGCCTCCCGCACTAGCGGGGGCACCTCCTACAATGAGCAGTTCTTC | CASRTSGGTSYNEQFF
TRBD1 | once | TRBJ2-1 | TRBV6-5 | TGTGCCAGCAGTTACACAGGGGGTTATAACAATGAGCAGTTCTTC | CASSYTGGYNNEQFF
NA | NA | TRBJ1-1 | TRBV7-3 | TGTGCCAGCAGCTTAATGGCATCTGGTGAAGCTTTCTTT | CASSLMASGEAFF
TRBD1 | NA | TRBJ1-1 | TRBV27 | TGTGCCAGCAGTTTCGCGACAGGGGAGGAAGCTTTCTTT | CASSFATGEEAFF
NA | NA | TRBJ2-1 | TRBV4-1 | TGCGCCAGCAGCCAAGAAGTGACGGGAGCCCCTCCAATTGAGCAGTTCTTC | CASSQEVTGAPPIEQFF
NA | few | TRBJ1-2 | TRBV18 | TGTGCCAGCTCACCGGACATAAAGGCAAACAGTGGCTACACCTTC | CASSPDIKANSGYTF
NA | once | TRBJ2-2 | TRBV9 | TGTGCCAGCAGCGTAGCCGGGAAGAACACCGGGGAGCTGTTTTTT | CASSVAGKNTGELFF
NA | NA | TRBJ1-4 | TRBV25-1 | TGTGCCAGCAGGACCCTTGGGGAGTCAACTAATGAAAAACTGTTTTTT | CASRTLGESTNEKLFF
TRBD2 | once | TRBJ2-1 | TRBV4-2 | TGTGCCAGCAGCCACCCCGGGACTAGCGGGAGTGGGGGGCTCTACAATGAGCAGTTCTTC | CASSHPGTSGSGGLYNEQFF
NA | NA | TRBJ1-1 | TRBV5-1 | TGCGCCAGCAGCCTATATAGGGGACAGAACACTGAAGCTTTCTTT | CASSLYRGQNTEAFF
NA | NA | TRBJ1-1 | TRBV19 | TGTGCCACCCATGGTGGGATACACCTTGAAGCTTTCTTT | CATHGGIHLEAFF
NA | NA | TRBJ1-2 | TRBV30 | TGTGCCTGGAGCGGCTCCGGGATCCGGACCCGCTCCTTC | CAWSGSGIRTRSF
TRBD1 | NA | TRBJ1-2 | TRBV25-1 | TGTGCCAGCAGTGGCCACCGGACAGGCGCCTCCCTAAGTGGCTACACCTTC | CASSGHRTGASLSGYTF
TRBD2 | NA | TRBJ2-7 | TRBV2 | TGTGCCAGCAGTCGGCTAGCGGGACTCGAGCAGTACTTC | CASSRLAGLEQYF
NA | few | TRBJ1-5 | TRBV7-2 | TGTGCCAGCAGCTTCGAACGGGGAAACAATCAGCCCCAGCATTTT | CASSFERGNNQPQHF
TRBD2 | NA | TRBJ2-7 | TRBV19 | TGTGCCAGTAGTATTGAGTTAGCGGGAACTCGGGAGCAGTACTTC | CASSIELAGTREQYF
TRBD2 | NA | TRBJ2-7 | TRBV14 | TGTGCCAGCAGCCAAGTTAGCGGGAGAGCGGGCGAGCAGTACTTC | CASSQVSGRAGEQYF
NA | once | TRBJ2-7 | TRBV15 | TGTGCCACCAGCCCGACGGGCAGCGATACCTACGAGCAGTACTTC | CATSPTGSDTYEQYF
NA | NA | TRBJ2-3 | TRBV12-5 | TGTGCTAGTGGTTTGGGGGGGCCCACAGATACGCAGTATTTT | CASGLGGPTDTQYF